This T cell receptor (beta chain) was captured by sequencing in a study of T cells after posttransplantation cyclophosphamide. Findings and limits, study-wide: Donor CD8+ memory clones often dominated recipient blood repertoires at later times. Skin or GI-infiltrating T cells shared few TRB sequences with blood.

This CDR3 region has 15 residues. Germline V gene lookup returns CDR1 SGHAT and CDR2 FQNNGV. V trimming: 0 bases; J trimming: 0 bases; junction bases outside the gene matches: 2. In regard to this clone: Its antigen is still unknown.

Sequencing used immunoSEQ multiplex PCR; TCRdb keeps in-frame clones, though not all of them. The sample holds about 32,000 clones; 75% to 95% are singletons and the top ten take approximately 0.1%. Cells defined as naive were viable CD3+CD4+ or CD3+CD8+ and CCR7+CD45RA+CD45RO-CD95-CD27+CD28+. Peripheral blood was collected from the related graft donor on the marrow donation day. This chain links TRBV11-2 with TRBJ2-7; 7 positions match TRBD1. The receptor was isolated from a man aged 30 to 39 in good health and a related stem cell transplant donor. The sequenced material came from naive CD4+ T cells sorted from blood. CDR3 amino acids: CASSLDGTDSYEQYF. The CDR3 coding sequence is TGTGCCAGCAGCTTAGACGGGACAGACTCCTACGAGCAGTACTTC.